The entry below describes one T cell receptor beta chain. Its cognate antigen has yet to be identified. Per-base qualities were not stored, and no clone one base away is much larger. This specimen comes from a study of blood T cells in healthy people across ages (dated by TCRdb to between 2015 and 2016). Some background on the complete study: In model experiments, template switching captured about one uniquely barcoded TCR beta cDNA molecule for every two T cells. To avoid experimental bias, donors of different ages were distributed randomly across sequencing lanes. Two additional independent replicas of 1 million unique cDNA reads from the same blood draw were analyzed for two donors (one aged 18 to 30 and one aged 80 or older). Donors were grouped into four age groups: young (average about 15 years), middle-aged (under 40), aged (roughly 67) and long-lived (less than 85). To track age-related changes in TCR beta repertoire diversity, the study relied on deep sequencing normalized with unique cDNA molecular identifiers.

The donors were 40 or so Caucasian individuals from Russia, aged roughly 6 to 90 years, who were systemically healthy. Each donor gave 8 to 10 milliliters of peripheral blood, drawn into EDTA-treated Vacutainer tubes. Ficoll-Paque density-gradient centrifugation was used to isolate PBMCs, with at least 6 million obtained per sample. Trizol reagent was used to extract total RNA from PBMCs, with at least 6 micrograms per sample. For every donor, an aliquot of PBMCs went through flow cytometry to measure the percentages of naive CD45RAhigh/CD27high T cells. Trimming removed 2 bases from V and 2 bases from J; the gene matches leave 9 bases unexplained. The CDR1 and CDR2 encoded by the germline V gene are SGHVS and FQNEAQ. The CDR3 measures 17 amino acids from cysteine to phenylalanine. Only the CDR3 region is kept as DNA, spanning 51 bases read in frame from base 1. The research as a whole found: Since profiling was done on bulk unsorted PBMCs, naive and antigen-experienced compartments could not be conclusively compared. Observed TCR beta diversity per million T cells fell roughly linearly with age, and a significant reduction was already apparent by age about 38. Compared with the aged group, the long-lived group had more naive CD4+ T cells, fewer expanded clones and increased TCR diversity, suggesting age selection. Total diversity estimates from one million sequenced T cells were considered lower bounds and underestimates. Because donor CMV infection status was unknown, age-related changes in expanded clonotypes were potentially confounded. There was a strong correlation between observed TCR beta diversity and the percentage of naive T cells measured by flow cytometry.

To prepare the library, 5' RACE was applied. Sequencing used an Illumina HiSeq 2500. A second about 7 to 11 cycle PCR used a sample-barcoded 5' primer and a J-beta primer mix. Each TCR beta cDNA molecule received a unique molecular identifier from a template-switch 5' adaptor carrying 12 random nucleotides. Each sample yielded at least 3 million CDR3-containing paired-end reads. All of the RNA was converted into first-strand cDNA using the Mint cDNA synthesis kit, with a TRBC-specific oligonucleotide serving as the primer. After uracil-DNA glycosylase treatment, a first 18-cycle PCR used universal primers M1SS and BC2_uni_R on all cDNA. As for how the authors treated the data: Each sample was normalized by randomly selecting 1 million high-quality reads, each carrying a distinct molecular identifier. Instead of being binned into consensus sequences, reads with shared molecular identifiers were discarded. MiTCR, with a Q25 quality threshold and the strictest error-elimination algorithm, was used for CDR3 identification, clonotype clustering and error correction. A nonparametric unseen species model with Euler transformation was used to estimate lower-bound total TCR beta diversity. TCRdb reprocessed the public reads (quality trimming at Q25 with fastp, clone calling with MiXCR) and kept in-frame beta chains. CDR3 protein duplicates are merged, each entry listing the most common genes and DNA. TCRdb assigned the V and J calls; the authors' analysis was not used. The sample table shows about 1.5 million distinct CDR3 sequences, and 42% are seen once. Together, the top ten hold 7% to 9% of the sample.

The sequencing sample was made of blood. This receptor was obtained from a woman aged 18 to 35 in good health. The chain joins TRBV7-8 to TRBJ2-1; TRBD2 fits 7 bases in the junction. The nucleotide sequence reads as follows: TGTGCCAGCAGCTTACGGGCTAGCGGAGGGACCTACAATGAGCAGTTCTTC. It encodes CASSLRASGGTYNEQFF.